This record concerns one TCR beta chain sequence. The antigen is not known. A junction end diverges from the germline sequence, so it may reflect a read error. This entry comes from a study of T cell responses to AZD1222 COVID-19 vaccine. The study, taken as a whole, reports: Mapped onto spike, vaccine-associated CD4 TCRs spanned it and were dominant at 160-218 and 743-854. There were mostly white British donors and more females than males, and clonal diversity was possibly underestimated.

Method: immunoSEQ multiplex PCR; TCRdb's copy keeps in-frame clones and lacks some. Among some 190,000 clones listed, about 90% were seen once. Second-dose groups at about 4 or about 12 weeks were pooled. CDR1 and CDR2 (germline): MGHDK, SYGVNS. The length of the CDR3 is 11 residues. V and J are TRBV25-1 and TRBJ2-7; the D is unclear. The source is an adult who received the AZD1222 COVID-19 vaccine. The sequencing used peripheral blood, collected 28 days after the second AZD1222 dose. CDR3 DNA sequence: TGTGCCAGCAGTGAAGGTTACGGGCAGTACTTC. This encodes CASSEGYGQYF.